This T cell receptor beta chain was identified in a study of blood T cell repertoires in COVID-19. Study context: Whether acute or convalescent, the COVID-19 samples came from the United States, Italy and Spain. PBMCs, B-cell-depleted T cells, or T cells provided the cDNA or gDNA that made up the material.

Using immunoSEQ multiplex PCR, the repertoire was profiled, and TCRdb retains in-frame clones only, with some absent. The repertoire holds approximately 220,000 clones, with around 80% as singletons. Germline CDR1 is SGDLS and CDR2 is YYNGEE. The V and J ends lost 4 bases and 1 base respectively, with 14 bases between them. The CDR3 is made up of 15 amino acids. The material sequenced was peripheral blood. The gene calls are TRBV9 and TRBJ1-2; tentatively, D is TRBD1 (5 bases). The origin of this receptor is a woman older than 75 with acute or convalescent COVID-19. This CDR3 reads CASSPDPTVNYGYTF. The DNA for the CDR3 is TGTGCCAGCAGCCCGGACCCGACAGTTAACTATGGCTACACCTTC. Together with reference TRBV9 and TRBJ1-2, the CDR3 gives the full variable domain: DSGVTQTPKHLITATGQRVTLRCSPRSGDLSVYWYQQSLDQGLQFLIQYYNGEERAKGNILERFSAQQFPDLHSELNLSSLELGDSALYFCASSPDPTVNYGYTFGSGTRLTVV.